Below are 30 T cell receptor beta chains sequenced from a single sample in a study of Ad26.COV2.S vaccination and SARS-CoV-2 variants. Libraries were prepared by immunoSEQ multiplex PCR; TCRdb keeps only in-frame clonotypes and omits some of them. Among 300,000 to 400,000 clones, about 85% were seen once, and the ten largest hold around 3.3%. Treatment meaning: roughly 19 received Ad26.COV2.S at low or high dose, single or two shots; a few received placebo; per-sample allocation not given. Day 63 after the first vaccine or placebo injection was the time point for sampling. This sample comprised peripheral blood, obtained in a trial of Ad26.COV2.S vaccine versus placebo. The source is a person between 18 and 65 years old who received the Ad26.COV2.S COVID-19 vaccine or a placebo.

This clone was observed a handful of times. The chain carries TRBV5-1 and TRBJ1-3, with D tentatively TRBD1 (6 bases). The CDR3 totals 15 residues. V lost 4 bases and J lost 0, with 11 bases in between. The germline CDR1 and CDR2 sequences are SGHRS and YFSETQ. CDR3 bases: TGCGCCAGCAGCGTTACAGGGTTCTCTGGAAACACCATATATTTT. Translating it yields CASSVTGFSGNTIYF.

The CDR3 region has the DNA TGTGCCAGCAGTACACAGGGGGCGCAAGACGAGCAGTACTTC. Translating it yields CASSTQGAQDEQYF. V and J are TRBV7-9 and TRBJ2-7; 9 bases line up with TRBD1. Germline assignment: CDR1 SEHNR and CDR2 FQNEAQ (reference sequence). The CDR3 loop spans 14 amino acids. Trimming removed 6 bases from V and 5 bases from J; junction bases left unmatched: 8.

This clone was observed a handful of times. The rearrangement joins TRBV5-6 to TRBJ1-2; unclear D gene. V was cut by 0 bases and J by 6 bases, with 9 bases left in between. Germline lookup yields CDR1 SGHDT and CDR2 YYEEEE. CDR3 length equals 13 residues. CDR3 nucleotide sequence: TGTGCCAGCAGCTTGGTCCCGGGTGATGGCTACACCTTC. Protein: CASSLVPGDGYTF.

V and J are TRBV11-2 and TRBJ1-2; D call uncertain. With 4 bases removed from V and 0 bases from J, the gap between germline ends came to 9 bases. The CDR3 totals 14 residues. Germline lookup yields CDR1 SGHAT and CDR2 FQNNGV. CDR3 amino acids: CASSSFLSNYGYTF. CDR3 nucleotide sequence: TGTGCCAGCAGCTCGTTTTTATCTAACTATGGCTACACCTTC. Full variable domain (missing parts from reference TRBV11-2 and TRBJ1-2): EAGVAQSPRYKIIEKRQSVAFWCNPISGHATLYWYQQILGQGPKLLIQFQNNGVVDDSQLPKDRFSAERLKGVDSTLKIQPAKLEDSAVYLCASSSFLSNYGYTFGSGTRLTVV.

This chain joins TRBV5-1 and TRBJ2-5; D is possibly TRBD1 (5 bases). CDR3 length equals 15 residues. Trimming removed 0 bases at V and 4 bases at J, with 13 bases between. Germline V gene sequence: CDR1 SGHRS, CDR2 YFSETQ. Written as DNA, the CDR3 is TGCGCCAGCAGCTTGGTCCCAGGGTATTCAGAGACCCAGTACTTC. Its protein product is CASSLVPGYSETQYF.

The chain uses TRBV12-5 and TRBJ1-6, with TRBD1 matching over 9 bases. Per the germline V gene, CDR1 is LGHNT and CDR2 is FRNRAP. The CDR3 is 20 residues long. V lost 1 base, J lost 1 base, and 11 bases stayed unmatched. DNA for the CDR3: TGTGCTAGTGGTTTGGACACCGGGACAGGGTCCTATTCCTATAATTCACCCCTCCACTTT. It codes for CASGLDTGTGSYSYNSPLHF.

The J gene is TRBJ2-7, the V gene TRBV6-2 or TRBV6-3; TRBD1 is a possible D gene (5 bases). Germline V gene sequence: CDR1 MNHEY, CDR2 SVGEGT. The CDR3 runs to 14 residues. V shed 2 bases and J shed 4 bases, with 12 bases lying between them. CDR3 in DNA: TGTGCCAGCAGTTACCGATCGCAGGGTTACGAGCAGTACTTC. This codes for CASSYRSQGYEQYF.

This clone was counted only a few times. The chain carries TRBV19 and TRBJ2-4, with D possibly being TRBD2 (5 bases). The germline gives CDR1 LNHDA, CDR2 SQIVND (reference sequence). CDR3 length: 15 residues. Trimming shortened V by 1 base and J by 0 bases, and 7 bases separated the two germline ends. Here the CDR3 DNA reads TGTGCCAGTAGTATAGCGGACTTAGCCAAAAACATTCAGTACTTC. Protein product: CASSIADLAKNIQYF.

This chain connects TRBV15 to TRBJ2-4; D is uncertain. Trimming cost V 6 bases and J 7 bases, with 10 bases left between them. Germline lookup yields CDR1 LNHNV and CDR2 YYDKDF (reference sequence). The CDR3 runs 12 residues. The CDR3 DNA reads as TGTGCCACCAGACCCGACGGGAACATTCAGTACTTC. Residues: CATRPDGNIQYF.

The CDR3 sequence: CASRGQGWIEQYF. The CDR3 nucleotides read TGTGCCAGCAGAGGACAGGGGTGGATCGAGCAGTACTTC. The J gene is TRBJ2-7, the V gene TRBV12-3 or TRBV12-4, with TRBD1 matching 9 bases. The ends lost 6 bases at V and 6 bases at J; junction bases unmatched: 6. The CDR3 spans 13 residues.

The chain has TRBV4-1 and TRBJ1-5; D ambiguous. The ends were cut back, 0 bases at V and 1 base at J, with 10 bases in the middle. This CDR3 contains 16 residues. The V gene's germline CDR1 is MGHRA and CDR2 YSYEKL. CDR3 nucleotides: TGCGCCAGCAGCCAAGATCAGTGGTTGAGCAATCAGCCCCAGCATTTT. It codes for CASSQDQWLSNQPQHF.

The chain has TRBV18 and TRBJ1-1; D is unresolved. The germline V gene encodes CDR1 KGHSH and CDR2 LQKENI. CDR3 size: 11 residues. Trimming removed 3 bases from V and 8 bases from J, with 7 bases in between. CDR3 DNA: TGTGCCAGCTCACCGCAGGAAGAAGCTTTCTTT. Protein product: CASSPQEEAFF.

The chain links TRBV6-1 to TRBJ1-2; D is ambiguous. CDR1 is MNHNS and CDR2 is SASEGT in the germline V gene. The CDR3 spans 16 residues. The V gene lost 4 bases and the J gene lost 3 bases, with 18 bases spanning the gap. Here the CDR3 reads CASSVGREPTHYGYTF. CDR3 nucleotide sequence: TGTGCCAGCAGTGTGGGAAGGGAGCCCACCCACTATGGCTACACCTTC.

This chain links TRBV2 with TRBJ2-1; D is uncertain. Germline values: CDR1 SNHLY, CDR2 FYNNEI. Trimming removed 7 bases at V and 0 bases at J, with 7 bases between. The CDR3 extends over 13 amino acids. The CDR3 loop is CASIFSSYNEQFF. CDR3 nucleotide sequence: TGTGCCAGCATATTCAGCTCCTACAATGAGCAGTTCTTC.

This chain connects TRBV14 to TRBJ2-7; D might be TRBD1 or TRBD2, each matching 5 bases. Trimming removed 4 bases at V and 0 bases at J, with 10 bases between. Germline lookup yields CDR1 SGHDN and CDR2 FVKESK. The CDR3 contains 14 residues. CDR3 sequence reads: CASSREGSSYEQYF. For the CDR3, the DNA is TGTGCCAGCAGCCGCGAGGGGAGCTCCTACGAGCAGTACTTC.

This chain uses TRBV2 with TRBJ1-5, with D tentatively TRBD1 (5 bases). The CDR3 runs to 14 residues. CDR1 SNHLY and CDR2 FYNNEI come from the germline V gene. V dropped 4 bases and J dropped 5 bases, with 12 bases sitting between them. CDR3 sequence (DNA): TGTGCCAGCAGTGGTTCAGGGTTGGATCAGCCCCAGCATTTT. Residues: CASSGSGLDQPQHF.

The count of this clone is one. The chain links TRBV7-2 to TRBJ1-2; 8 nucleotides agree with TRBD1. Germline CDR1 is SGHTA and CDR2 is FQGNSA. J gave up 1 base and V 1 base, and 5 bases lay outside the gene matches. The CDR3 is made up of 16 amino acids. DNA for the CDR3: TGTGCCAGCAGCTTAGTCGGGACAGGCGATAACTATGGCTACACCTTC. Its protein is CASSLVGTGDNYGYTF.

This clone was observed a handful of times. The chain uses TRBV27 and TRBJ1-6; D gene unclear. This CDR3 is 17 amino acids long. Germline assignment: CDR1 MNHEY and CDR2 SMNVEV (reference sequence). The V gene lost 2 bases and the J gene lost 3 bases, with 14 bases spanning the gap. The DNA of the CDR3 is TGTGCCAGCAGTTTAGGAGGCAGGCAACTCTATAATTCACCCCTCCACTTT. Its protein product is CASSLGGRQLYNSPLHF.

This clone was observed a single time. The rearrangement joins TRBV19 to TRBJ2-3; the D call may be TRBD1 or TRBD2 (5 bases each). Germline V gene sequence: CDR1 LNHDA, CDR2 SQIVND (reference sequence). CDR3 length equals 16 residues. V was pared by 5 bases and J by 8 bases, with 23 bases between. CDR3 region: CASSSPGTLFGVTQYF. CDR3 sequence (DNA): TGTGCCAGTAGTTCTCCCGGGACCTTATTTGGTGTTACGCAGTATTTT. The full variable domain, with the rest looked up from reference TRBV19 and TRBJ2-3, is DGGITQSPKYLFRKEGQNVTLSCEQNLNHDAMYWYRQDPGQGLRLIYYSQIVNDFQKGDIAEGYSVSREKKESFPLTVTSAQKNPTAFYLCASSSPGTLFGVTQYFGPGTRLTVL.

The chain has TRBV11-2 and TRBJ2-2; D ambiguous. V lost 1 base and J 5 bases, leaving 11 bases between the germline ends. Germline V gene data show CDR1 as SGHAT and CDR2 as FQNNGV. The CDR3 consists of 15 residues. For the CDR3, the DNA is TGTGCCAGCAGCTTAGCCTTCACGGAGACCGGGGAGCTGTTTTTT. Protein product: CASSLAFTETGELFF.

The gene calls are TRBV11-2 and TRBJ2-1, with 7 bases fitting TRBD2. Germline CDR1 reads SGHAT; CDR2 reads FQNNGV. There are 15 residues in the CDR3. With 0 bases clipped from V and 6 bases from J, the junction kept 5 bases outside the gene matches. This CDR3 reads CASSLDSPSGNEQFF. The CDR3 DNA sequence: TGTGCCAGCAGCTTAGATTCCCCTAGCGGCAATGAGCAGTTCTTC.

The chain combines TRBV30 with TRBJ2-1; 9 nucleotides match TRBD2. The junction had 9 bases not matched to a gene; V was cut back by 0 bases and J by 9 bases. Germline CDR1 reads GTSNPN; CDR2 reads SVGIG (reference sequence). The CDR3 has 15 amino acids. The CDR3 DNA reads TGTGCCTGGAGTGTAATCAGCGGGGGGCGAGGTGAGCAGTTCTTC. Translation gives CAWSVISGGRGEQFF.

The chain couples TRBV27 to TRBJ2-1, with no clear D. The V and J ends lost 7 bases and 0 bases respectively, with 16 bases between them. CDR1 and CDR2 from the germline V gene are MNHEY and SMNVEV (reference sequence). The length of the CDR3 is 16 residues. CDR3 in amino acids: CASTPRGSGSYNEQFF. In nucleotides, the CDR3 is TGTGCCAGCACCCCGCGTGGGTCCGGCTCCTACAATGAGCAGTTCTTC.

The chain carries TRBV5-4 and TRBJ2-5; D not resolved. There are 15 residues in the CDR3. Germline CDR1 and CDR2: SGHNT and YYREEE (reference sequence). Trimming took 5 bases from V and 3 from J, leaving 17 bases between them. The CDR3 region has the DNA TGTGCCAGCAGTTACCTTGGACCAGGCAAAGAGACCCAGTACTTC. This gives the protein CASSYLGPGKETQYF.

This chain links TRBV7-8 with TRBJ1-1; D not resolved. CDR3 length: 12 amino acids. Germline assignment: CDR1 SGHVS and CDR2 FQNEAQ. V lost 4 bases and J 2 bases, leaving 5 bases between the germline ends. DNA for the CDR3: TGTGCCAGCAGCTCGATAAACACTGAAGCTTTCTTT. This sequence encodes CASSSINTEAFF.

J is TRBJ2-5 and V is TRBV3-1 (or the pseudogene TRBV3-2); D not certain. V lost 4 bases to trimming and J lost 2 bases, with 20 bases between them. The CDR3 extends over 17 amino acids. Germline assignment: CDR1 LGHDT and CDR2 YNNKEL (reference sequence). CDR3 coding DNA: TGTGCCAGCAGCCCAATGGGCCCCACGGTTTTTCAAGAGACCCAGTACTTC. Translated, it gives CASSPMGPTVFQETQYF.

The chain combines TRBV4-1 with TRBJ2-7; D is uncertain. The V gene's germline CDR1 is MGHRA and CDR2 YSYEKL. The CDR3 runs to 13 residues. Deletions cut 0 bases from V and 2 bases from J, with 5 bases between. CDR3: CASSQDPTYEQYF. The CDR3 nucleotides are TGCGCCAGCAGCCAAGATCCCACCTACGAGCAGTACTTC.

This chain joins TRBV19 and TRBJ2-6; D gene ambiguous. Germline values: CDR1 LNHDA, CDR2 SQIVND (reference sequence). Trimming removed 7 bases at V and 3 bases at J, with 13 bases between. The CDR3 contains 15 residues. The CDR3 protein is CASTPGVGGANVLTF. The CDR3 coding sequence is TGTGCCAGTACCCCTGGGGTCGGTGGGGCCAACGTCCTGACTTTC.

The chain couples TRBV5-4 to TRBJ2-2; TRBD2 aligns across 11 bases. The CDR3 totals 17 residues. J was trimmed by 2 bases and V by 2 bases; bases with no gene match: 5. Germline V gene data show CDR1 as SGHNT and CDR2 as YYREEE (reference sequence). Here the CDR3 reads CASSLVAGGLNTGELFF. The CDR3 DNA is TGTGCCAGCAGCTTAGTAGCGGGGGGGCTAAACACCGGGGAGCTGTTTTTT.

The chain has TRBV15 and TRBJ1-1; 8 bases match TRBD1. With 2 bases clipped from V and 8 bases from J, the junction kept 1 base outside the gene matches. Germline CDR1 is LNHNV and CDR2 is YYDKDF (reference sequence). There are 12 residues in the CDR3. CDR3: CATSRRQGEAFF. The DNA for the CDR3 is TGTGCCACCAGCAGAAGACAGGGGGAAGCTTTCTTT.